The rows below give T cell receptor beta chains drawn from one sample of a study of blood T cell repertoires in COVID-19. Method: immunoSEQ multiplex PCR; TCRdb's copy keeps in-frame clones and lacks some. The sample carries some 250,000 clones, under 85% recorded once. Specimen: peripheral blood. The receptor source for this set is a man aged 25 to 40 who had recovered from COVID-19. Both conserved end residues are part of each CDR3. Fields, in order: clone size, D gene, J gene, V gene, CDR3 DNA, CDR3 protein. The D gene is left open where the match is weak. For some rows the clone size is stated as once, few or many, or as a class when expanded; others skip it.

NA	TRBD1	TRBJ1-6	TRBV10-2	TGCGCCAGCAAACCCGCCGGGGACAGGGTGAGCGTCTCCTATAATTCACCCCTCCACTTT	CASKPAGDRVSVSYNSPLHF
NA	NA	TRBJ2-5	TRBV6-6	TGTGCCAGCAGTCCCCTGGGAGGAGGAGAGACCCAGTACTTC	CASSPLGGGETQYF
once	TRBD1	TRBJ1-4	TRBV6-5	TGTGCCAGCAGACAGGGGTTCGCTAATGAAAAACTGTTTTTT	CASRQGFANEKLFF
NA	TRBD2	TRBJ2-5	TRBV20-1	TGCAGTGCTAGTCCCAGCGGGGGAGTGGCCCAGTACTTC	CSASPSGGVAQYF
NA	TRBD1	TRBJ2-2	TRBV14	TGTGCCAGCAGCCTAAGGACAGGGGGTGCCGGGGAGCTGTTTTTT	CASSLRTGGAGELFF
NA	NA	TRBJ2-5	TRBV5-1	TGCGCCAGCAGCTCCCCGGGACACCCCGTTAGCAGAGAGACCCAGTACTTC	CASSSPGHPVSRETQYF
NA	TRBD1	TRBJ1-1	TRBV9	TGTGCCAGCAGCCCGGGGACAGGGGACCACACTGAAGCTTTCTTT	CASSPGTGDHTEAFF
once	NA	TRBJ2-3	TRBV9	TGTGCCAGCAGCCCACCGGACTATGCAGATACGCAGTATTTT	CASSPPDYADTQYF
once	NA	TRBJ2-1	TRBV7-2	TGTGCCAGCAGCTTGGGTAGCGGCCCCTCCGAGCAGTTCTTC	CASSLGSGPSEQFF
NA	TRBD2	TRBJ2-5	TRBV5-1	TGCGCCAGCAGCACCGGGACTAGCGGCCAAGAGACCCAGTACTTC	CASSTGTSGQETQYF
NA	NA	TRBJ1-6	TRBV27	TGTGCCAGCAGTTTTAACGGGAGGTTACTCCACTTT	CASSFNGRLLHF
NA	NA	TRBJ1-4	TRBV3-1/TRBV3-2	TGTGCCAGCAGCCCAGTTGCAACTAATGAAAAACTGTTTTTT	CASSPVATNEKLFF
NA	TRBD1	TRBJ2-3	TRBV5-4	TGTGCCAGCAGGCCTACCGGGACAGGGGGCGGCACAGATACGCAGTATTTT	CASRPTGTGGGTDTQYF
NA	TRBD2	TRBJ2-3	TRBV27	TGTGCCAGCAGTTTGAGACGGGGGGGCAAGGATACGCAGTATTTT	CASSLRRGGKDTQYF
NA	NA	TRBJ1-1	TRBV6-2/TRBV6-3	TGTGCCAGCAGTTACTCGATAGACGGGGGGGCTGAAGCTTTCTTT	CASSYSIDGGAEAFF
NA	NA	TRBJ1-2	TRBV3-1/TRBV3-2	TGTGCCAGCAGCCCATATATGGCAGAAACCTATGGCTACACCTTC	CASSPYMAETYGYTF
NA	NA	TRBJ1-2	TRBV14	TGTGCCAGCAGCCAAGAACCAGGGGTTTCATATGGCTACACCTTC	CASSQEPGVSYGYTF
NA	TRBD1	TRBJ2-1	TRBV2	TGTGCCAGCAGTCCAGGGGGTTCCTACAATGAGCAGTTCTTC	CASSPGGSYNEQFF
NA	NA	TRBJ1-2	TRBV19	TGTGCCAGTACCTCAAGGGAGGCTAACTATGGCTACACCTTC	CASTSREANYGYTF
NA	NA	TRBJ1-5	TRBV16	TGTGCCAGCAGCCCGGGGGTGGATTCCCAGCCCCAGCATTTT	CASSPGVDSQPQHF
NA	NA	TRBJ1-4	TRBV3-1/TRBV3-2	TGTGCCAGCAGCCAAGATCCGAGAGGGTTTTGGGAAAAACTGTTTTTT	CASSQDPRGFWEKLFF
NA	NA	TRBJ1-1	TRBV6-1	TGTGCCAGCAGTGAAGGGGAAGGGGCGAACACTGAAGCTTTCTTT	CASSEGEGANTEAFF
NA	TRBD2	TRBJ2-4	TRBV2	TGTGCCAGCAGCGCGGGACTAGCTGGGACTCTAGCCAAAAACATTCAGTACTTC	CASSAGLAGTLAKNIQYF
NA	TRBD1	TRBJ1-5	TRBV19	TGTGCCAGTACTGACAGGGCCTATTCGGGTCAGCCCCAGCATTTT	CASTDRAYSGQPQHF
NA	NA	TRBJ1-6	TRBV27	TGTGCCAGCAGATTTAGACCGGGAACACCCCATTCACCCCTCCACTTT	CASRFRPGTPHSPLHF
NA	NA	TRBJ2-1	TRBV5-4	TGTGCCAGCAGCCCACGGGGGGCGGGGGCCTACAATGAGCAGTTCTTC	CASSPRGAGAYNEQFF
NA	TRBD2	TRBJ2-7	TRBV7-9	TGTGCCAGCAGCTTAGATAGCGGGCAGAACTACGAGCAGTACTTC	CASSLDSGQNYEQYF
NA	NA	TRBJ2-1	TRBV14	TGTGCCAGCAGCAAAACCAGAGAGCAGTTCTTC	CASSKTREQFF
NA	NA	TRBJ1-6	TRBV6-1	TGTGCCAGCAGTGAAACAGGGTCCTCCTATAATTCACCCCTCCACTTT	CASSETGSSYNSPLHF
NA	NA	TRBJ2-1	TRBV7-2	TGTGCCAGCAGCTTAGGGTTAACGGGCAATGAGCAGTTCTTC	CASSLGLTGNEQFF
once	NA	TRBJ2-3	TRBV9	TGTGCCAGCAGCCCAGAAGGAGCGGAATACGCAGATACGCAGTATTTT	CASSPEGAEYADTQYF
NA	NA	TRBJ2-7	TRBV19	TGTGCCAGTCATCCCCAGGGGGGCCAGACCTACGAGCAGTACTTC	CASHPQGGQTYEQYF
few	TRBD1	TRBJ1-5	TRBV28	TGTGCCAGCAGTTTGACAGGGGGTCAGCCCCAGCATTTT	CASSLTGGQPQHF
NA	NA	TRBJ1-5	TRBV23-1	TGCGCCAGCAGTCAACCGAGTTGCGAGGGCAGGCAGCCCCAGCATTTT	CASSQPSCEGRQPQHF
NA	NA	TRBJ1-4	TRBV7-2	TGTGCCAGCAGCCTCTCTCATCCTTACTGGGGCCAAGGAAATGAAAAACTGTTTTTT	CASSLSHPYWGQGNEKLFF
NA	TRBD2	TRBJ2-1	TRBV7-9	TGTGCCAGCAGTGGTACCGGACTAGCGGGCAATGAGCAGTTCTTC	CASSGTGLAGNEQFF
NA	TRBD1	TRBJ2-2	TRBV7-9	TGTGCCAGCAGCCGACGGACAGGGGAGGGCGGGGAGCTGTTTTTT	CASSRRTGEGGELFF
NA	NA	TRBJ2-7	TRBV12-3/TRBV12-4	TGTGCCAGCAGTATACAGAGCTCCTACGAGCAGTACTTC	CASSIQSSYEQYF
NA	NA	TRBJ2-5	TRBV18	TGTGCCAGCTCACCAGGCGGAAAAACAATTCAAGAGACCCAGTACTTC	CASSPGGKTIQETQYF
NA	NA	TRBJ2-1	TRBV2	TGTGCCAGCAGCGGGGTTAGTGCCCGCGGCAATGAGCAGCTCTTC	CASSGVSARGNEQLF
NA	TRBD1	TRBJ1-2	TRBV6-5	TGTGCCAGCCGGGAGGGACAGGGGGATGGCTACACCTTC	CASREGQGDGYTF
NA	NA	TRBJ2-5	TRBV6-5	TGTGCCAGCAGTTACGAGCAGACCCAGTACTTC	CASSYEQTQYF
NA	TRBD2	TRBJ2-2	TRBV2	TGTGCCAGCAGTGAATTTGGGACTACGAACACCGGGGAGCTGTTTTTT	CASSEFGTTNTGELFF
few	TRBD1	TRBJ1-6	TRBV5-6	TGTGCCAGCAGCTGGGAGGACAGGAGATCGCGAAATTCACCCCTCCACTTT	CASSWEDRRSRNSPLHF
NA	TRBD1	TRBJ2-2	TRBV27	TGTGCCAGCAGTAGGACAGGGGGCGCGTACACCGGGGAGCTGTTTTTT	CASSRTGGAYTGELFF
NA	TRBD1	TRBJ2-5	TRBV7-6	TGTGCCAGCACTACAGGGGGCAGGGTGGAGACCCAGTACTTC	CASTTGGRVETQYF
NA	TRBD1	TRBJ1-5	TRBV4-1	TGCGCCAGCAGCCAAGATGTGGACAGGGCCCTACTATCCCAGCATTTT	CASSQDVDRALLSQHF
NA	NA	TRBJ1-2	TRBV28	TGTGCCAGCAGTTTAACAGGGACGACCTATGGCTACACCTTC	CASSLTGTTYGYTF
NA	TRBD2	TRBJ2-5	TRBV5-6	TGTGCCAGCAGCCCAAGGACTAGCGGGGGTCAGACCCAGTACTTC	CASSPRTSGGQTQYF
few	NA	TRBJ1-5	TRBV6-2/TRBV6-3	TGTGCCAGCAGCCTGGAAGGGGCGGCAACTCAGCCCCAGCATTTT	CASSLEGAATQPQHF
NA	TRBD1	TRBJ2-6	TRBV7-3	TGTGCCAGCAGCATAAACAGGGGGATCTCTGGGGCCAACGTCCTGACTTTC	CASSINRGISGANVLTF
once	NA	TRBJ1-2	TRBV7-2	TGTGCCAGCAGCTTAGAAAGGGGAAGGAGCTATGGCTACACCTTC	CASSLERGRSYGYTF
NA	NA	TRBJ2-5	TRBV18	TGTGCCAGCTCACCCAATCAAGAGACCCAGTACTTC	CASSPNQETQYF
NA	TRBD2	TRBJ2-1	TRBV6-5	TGTGCCAGCAGACGGGACTACCCCTACAATGAGCAGTTCTTC	CASRRDYPYNEQFF